This T cell receptor (beta chain) was recorded in a study of blood T cell repertoires in COVID-19. Overall study context: Samples came from the United States, Italy and Spain, spanning acute and convalescent COVID-19. PBMCs, B-cell-depleted T cells, or T cells provided the cDNA or gDNA that made up the material.

The CDR3 sequence is 15 residues long. V was pared by 2 bases and J by 4 bases, with 12 bases between. Germline assignment: CDR1 SGHRS and CDR2 YFSETQ. As originally analysed: Nucleated cell counts were estimated from reference gene primer amplification. Using immunoSEQ multiplex PCR, the repertoire was profiled, and TCRdb retains in-frame clones only, with some absent. V, J and clone size were drawn from that table, and D and trimming were deduced from the DNA. Altogether under 75,000 clones are present, roughly three quarters being singletons, with the ten largest covering approximately 6%. This clone was recorded a few times.

V gene TRBV5-1 combines with J gene TRBJ2-2; a weak D match, TRBD2 (6 bases). This clonotype was sampled from an older woman with acute or convalescent COVID-19. The sequencing input was peripheral blood. CDR3 sequence (DNA): TGCGCCAGCAGCTTCTCCGGGGGTACCACCGGGGAGCTGTTTTTT. It yields the protein CASSFSGGTTGELFF.